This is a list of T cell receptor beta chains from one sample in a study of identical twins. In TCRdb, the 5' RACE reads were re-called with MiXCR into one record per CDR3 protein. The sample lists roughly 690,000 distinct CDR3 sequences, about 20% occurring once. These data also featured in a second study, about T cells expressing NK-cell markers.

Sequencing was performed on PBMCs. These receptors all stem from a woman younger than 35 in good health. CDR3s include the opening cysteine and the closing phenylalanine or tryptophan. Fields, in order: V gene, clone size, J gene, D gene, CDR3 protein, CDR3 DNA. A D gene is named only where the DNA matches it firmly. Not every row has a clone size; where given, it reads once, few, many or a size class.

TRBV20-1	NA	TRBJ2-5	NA	CSARETDWEETQYF	TGCAGTGCTAGAGAAACCGACTGGGAAGAGACCCAGTACTTC
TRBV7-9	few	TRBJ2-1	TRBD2	CASSSLAGGKYNEQFF	TGTGCCAGCAGCTCTCTAGCGGGAGGAAAATACAATGAGCAGTTCTTC
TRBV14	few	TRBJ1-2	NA	CASSQFQESPYGYTF	TGTGCCAGCAGCCAATTCCAGGAGTCTCCCTATGGCTACACCTTC
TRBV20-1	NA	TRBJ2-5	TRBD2	CSARDGEREGGETQYF	TGCAGTGCTAGAGACGGCGAGCGGGAGGGTGGGGAGACCCAGTACTTC
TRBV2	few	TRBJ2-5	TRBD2	CASSGLAGVRETQYF	TGTGCCAGCAGCGGACTAGCGGGAGTGAGAGAGACCCAGTACTTC
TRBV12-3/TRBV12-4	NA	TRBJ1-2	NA	CASSLRGGPLGYTF	TGTGCCAGCAGTTTAAGGGGAGGCCCACTTGGCTACACCTTC
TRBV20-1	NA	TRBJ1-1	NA	CSAREVSDF	TGCAGTGCTAGAGAGGTGAGCGATTTT
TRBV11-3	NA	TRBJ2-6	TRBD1	CASSLLGQQSGANVLTF	TGTGCCAGCAGCTTATTGGGACAGCAATCTGGGGCCAACGTCCTGACTTTC
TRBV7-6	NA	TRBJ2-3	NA	CASSREDRREGDTQYF	TGTGCCAGCAGCCGTGAAGATAGGCGAGAGGGAGATACGCAGTATTTT
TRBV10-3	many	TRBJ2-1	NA	CATRDDSPVNEQFF	TGTGCCACCCGCGACGACAGTCCGGTCAATGAGCAGTTCTTC
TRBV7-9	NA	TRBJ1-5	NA	CASSLSQGNQPQHF	TGTGCCAGCAGCTTATCTCAGGGGAATCAGCCCCAGCATTTT
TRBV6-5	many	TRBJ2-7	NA	CASSYAGSYEQYF	TGTGCCAGCAGTTACGCCGGCAGCTACGAGCAGTACTTC
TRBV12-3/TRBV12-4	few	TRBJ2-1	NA	CASSHRGDYSRGEQFF	TGTGCCAGCAGCCACAGGGGGGACTATTCTCGGGGTGAGCAGTTCTTC
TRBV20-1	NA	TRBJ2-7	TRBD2	CSARTSGSQYSYEQYF	TGCAGTGCTAGAACTAGCGGGAGCCAATACTCCTACGAGCAGTACTTC
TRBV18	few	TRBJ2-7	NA	CASSPPLANTYEQYF	TGTGCCAGCTCACCACCGCTAGCCAACACCTACGAGCAGTACTTC
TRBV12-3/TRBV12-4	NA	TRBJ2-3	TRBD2	CASSWAGGPDTQYF	TGTGCCAGCAGTTGGGCGGGGGGGCCAGATACGCAGTATTTT
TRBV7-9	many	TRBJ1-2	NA	CASSVDSYGYTF	TGTGCCAGCAGCGTGGACAGCTATGGCTACACCTTC
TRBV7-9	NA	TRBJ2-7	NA	CASGKTTSYEQYF	TGTGCCAGCGGAAAGACAACCTCCTACGAGCAGTACTTC
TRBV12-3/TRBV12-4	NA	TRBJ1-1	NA	CASRPAGVGNTEAFF	TGTGCCAGCAGGCCCGCAGGGGTAGGTAACACTGAAGCTTTCTTT
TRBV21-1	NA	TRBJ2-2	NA	CASSKVGGDTGELFF	TGTGCCAGCAGCAAAGTCGGAGGGGACACCGGGGAGCTGTTTTTT
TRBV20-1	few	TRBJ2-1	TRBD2	CSARDLWGSGDQFMDEQFF	TGCAGTGCTAGAGATCTGTGGGGTAGCGGGGACCAGTTTATGGATGAGCAGTTCTTC
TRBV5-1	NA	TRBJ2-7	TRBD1	CASRQTGSNEQYF	TGCGCCAGCAGGCAGACAGGGTCCAACGAGCAGTACTTC
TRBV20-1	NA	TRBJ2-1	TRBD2	CSARRVLAGAGGYNEQFF	TGCAGTGCTAGACGTGTACTAGCGGGAGCGGGGGGTTACAATGAGCAGTTCTTC
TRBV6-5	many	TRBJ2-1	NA	CASSPRTGEQFF	TGTGCCAGCAGTCCTAGGACCGGTGAGCAGTTCTTC
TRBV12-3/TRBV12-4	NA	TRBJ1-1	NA	CASSFRTDGVTEAFF	TGTGCCAGCAGTTTTCGGACTGATGGAGTCACTGAAGCTTTCTTT
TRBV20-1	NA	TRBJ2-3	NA	CSVVRQSGTDTQYF	TGCAGTGTCGTAAGACAGTCTGGCACAGATACGCAGTATTTT
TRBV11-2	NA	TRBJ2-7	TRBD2	CASSFPSGSFYEQYF	TGTGCCAGCAGCTTTCCCAGCGGGAGTTTCTACGAGCAGTACTTC
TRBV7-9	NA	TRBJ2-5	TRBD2	CASSLPARLAGGETQYF	TGTGCCAGCAGCTTACCCGCAAGGCTAGCGGGAGGAGAGACCCAGTACTTC
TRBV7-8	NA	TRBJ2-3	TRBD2	CASSPSLAGGPRTDTQYF	TGTGCCAGCAGCCCATCACTAGCGGGAGGGCCTAGGACAGATACGCAGTATTTT
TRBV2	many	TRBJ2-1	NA	CASSLNIPVGGEQFF	TGTGCCAGCAGTCTCAACATCCCAGTAGGTGGTGAGCAGTTCTTC
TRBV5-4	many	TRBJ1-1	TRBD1	CASSGDRNTEAFF	TGTGCCAGCAGCGGGGACAGAAACACTGAAGCTTTCTTT
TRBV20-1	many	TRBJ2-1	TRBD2	CSARNLRRETNNEQFF	TGCAGTGCTAGGAATCTACGGCGGGAGACCAACAATGAGCAGTTCTTC
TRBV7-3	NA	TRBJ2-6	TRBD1	CASSSSGTGNAGANVLTF	TGTGCCAGCAGCTCATCGGGGACAGGGAACGCTGGGGCCAACGTCCTGACTTTC
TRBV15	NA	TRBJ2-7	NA	CATSRDFRQGVHEQYF	TGTGCCACCAGCAGAGATTTTCGGCAGGGTGTCCACGAGCAGTACTTC
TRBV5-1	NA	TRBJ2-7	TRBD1	CASSTPGQHYEQYF	TGCGCCAGCAGCACGCCGGGACAGCACTACGAGCAGTACTTC
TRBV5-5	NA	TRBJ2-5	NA	CASIGGMETQYF	TGTGCCAGCATAGGGGGGATGGAGACCCAGTACTTC
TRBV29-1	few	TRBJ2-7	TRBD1	CSNPHARQGKRNEQYF	TGCAGCAACCCTCACGCGAGACAGGGAAAGAGAAACGAGCAGTACTTC
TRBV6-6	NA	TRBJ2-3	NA	CASRRETSDTQYF	TGTGCCAGCAGGAGAGAGACCAGTGATACGCAGTATTTT
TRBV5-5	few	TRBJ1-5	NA	CASSLEGSGSNQPQHF	TGTGCCAGCAGCTTGGAAGGGAGCGGGAGCAATCAGCCCCAGCATTTT
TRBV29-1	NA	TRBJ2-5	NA	CSVDAGRPKETQYF	TGCAGCGTTGATGCGGGGAGGCCAAAAGAGACCCAGTACTTC